Detailed here is one TCR beta chain. This entry belongs to a study of shared T cell receptors in the human thymus. There are 18 residues in the CDR3. The germline V gene encodes CDR1 SGHVT and CDR2 SQSDAQ. V was trimmed by 6 bases and J by 5 bases, leaving 28 bases between them. Sequencing used immunoSEQ multiplex PCR; TCRdb keeps in-frame clones, though not all of them. Of 700,000 or so clones in the sample, over 75% are singletons; the top ten hold roughly 0.01%. These data are also associated with another study on human thymus T cells. That source adds: What related research reported was that thymic repertoires overlapped highly among unrelated individuals.

This clonotype was sampled from a girl under two years old with a congenital heart defect. The sequenced sample consisted of thymocytes. The genes are TRBV7-4 and TRBJ1-2; D possibly corresponds to TRBD1 (5 bases). The CDR3 protein is CASRGTWVGIWVRYGYTF. In DNA, the CDR3 is TGTGCCAGCAGGGGGACTTGGGTAGGGATTTGGGTGAGATATGGCTACACCTTC.